These T cell receptor beta chains were read from a single sample in a study of blood T cell repertoires in COVID-19. TCRdb's table, derived via immunoSEQ multiplex PCR, lists solely in-frame clones and lacks some. The sample has about 100,000 clones, about 80% seen once. The sequencing input was peripheral blood. The receptors were sampled from a man in his 70s with active or convalescent COVID-19. Both conserved end residues are part of each CDR3. The D gene is left open where the match is weak. Size is omitted from some rows. Given values are once, few, many or a class for expanded clones.

TGCAGCGTCGCCGGGACAGTCTATGGCTACACCTTC,CSVAGTVYGYTF,TRBD1,NA,TRBJ1-2,TRBV29-1
TGCGCCAGCAGTCTGGGGGGGCGCACAGATACGCAGTATTTT,CASSLGGRTDTQYF,NA,NA,TRBJ2-3,TRBV10-2
TGTGCCAGCAGTTTCAACTCCCGAGGGGAGACCCAGTACTTC,CASSFNSRGETQYF,NA,once,TRBJ2-5,TRBV28
TGTGCCAGCAGTCCAGGACTAGCGGGAGTTAACACCGGGGAGCTGTTTTTT,CASSPGLAGVNTGELFF,TRBD2,NA,TRBJ2-2,TRBV27
TGCAGCGTTGAGAGGGTTCAAGGTAGAAACATTCAGTACTTC,CSVERVQGRNIQYF,NA,NA,TRBJ2-4,TRBV29-1
TGTGCCAGCAGCACGCTGACAGCTGGCTACACCTTC,CASSTLTAGYTF,NA,NA,TRBJ1-2,TRBV5-6
TGTGCCAGCAGCCCGGACGGGGACTATGGCTACACCTTC,CASSPDGDYGYTF,NA,NA,TRBJ1-2,TRBV12-3/TRBV12-4
TGTGCCAGCAGTTTCGGACTAGATACGCAGTATTTT,CASSFGLDTQYF,NA,NA,TRBJ2-3,TRBV12-3/TRBV12-4
TGTGCCAGCAGCCAAGCCCAGGGGAACACTGAAGCTTTCTTT,CASSQAQGNTEAFF,NA,few,TRBJ1-1,TRBV3-1/TRBV3-2
TGTGCCAGCAGTCCCCCGGGACAAGGGCCCTCTGGGGCCAACGTCCTGACTTTC,CASSPPGQGPSGANVLTF,NA,NA,TRBJ2-6,TRBV25-1
TGTGCCAGCAGCCAAGCTAGTACCGGGGAGCTGTTTTTT,CASSQASTGELFF,NA,NA,TRBJ2-2,TRBV14
TGTGCCAGCAGCTTACGCCTAGCGGAGCTCGGCACAGATACGCAGTATTTT,CASSLRLAELGTDTQYF,TRBD2,NA,TRBJ2-3,TRBV13
TGCAGCGCCGAGGGGACTAGCGGAGCCTACAATGAGCAGTTCTTC,CSAEGTSGAYNEQFF,TRBD2,once,TRBJ2-1,TRBV29-1
TGTGCCAGCGGCGGGGGGCCCCTGGGAAACACCATATATTTT,CASGGGPLGNTIYF,NA,NA,TRBJ1-3,TRBV3-1/TRBV3-2
TGTGCCATCAGTGAGTCTAAGCCACCTAGCACAGATACGCAGTATTTT,CAISESKPPSTDTQYF,NA,NA,TRBJ2-3,TRBV10-3
TGTGCCAGCAGTAACACCAGGAGGTACGAGCAGTACTTC,CASSNTRRYEQYF,NA,NA,TRBJ2-7,TRBV12-3/TRBV12-4
TGTGCCAGCAGGCGACAGGGGGCGGGAGAGACCCAGTACTTC,CASRRQGAGETQYF,TRBD1,NA,TRBJ2-5,TRBV2
TGTGCCAGCAGCCCTCCCCCGGGACAGGTGGGCGAGCAGTACTTC,CASSPPPGQVGEQYF,TRBD1,NA,TRBJ2-7,TRBV28
TGCGCCAGCAGCCAAGAAAGGGGGACAGGGTGGGGCTACACCTTC,CASSQERGTGWGYTF,TRBD1,once,TRBJ1-2,TRBV4-1
TGTGCCACCCTCGATCAGGGGGCGGCTCAGCCCCAGCATTTT,CATLDQGAAQPQHF,TRBD1,NA,TRBJ1-5,TRBV19
TGTGCCACCAGTGCCGTGCGGGACTCTGGGGCCAACGTCCTGACTTTC,CATSAVRDSGANVLTF,NA,NA,TRBJ2-6,TRBV15
TGTGCCACCAGTGATTCAGGGATCCAAGAGACCCAGTACTTC,CATSDSGIQETQYF,NA,NA,TRBJ2-5,TRBV24-1
TGTGCCACCAGTGACTCGCACAGGGTCAATCAGCCCCAGCATTTT,CATSDSHRVNQPQHF,NA,NA,TRBJ1-5,TRBV24-1
TGTGCCAGCAGCCTTCGACAGGGTAGAACCTACGAGCAGTACTTC,CASSLRQGRTYEQYF,NA,NA,TRBJ2-7,TRBV21-1
TGTGCCAGCAGTTTAGTTCCCGCGGCTGAACTGTTTTTT,CASSLVPAAELFF,NA,NA,TRBJ1-4,TRBV12-3/TRBV12-4
TGTGCCACCGGGGGGCCCGGACCCACAGATACGCAGTATTTT,CATGGPGPTDTQYF,NA,NA,TRBJ2-3,TRBV7-2
TGTGCCAGCCGAGGGGACAGCCAAGAGACCCAGTACTTC,CASRGDSQETQYF,TRBD1,once,TRBJ2-5,TRBV25-1
TGTGCCAGCACCGAGGCTAGGGGGCTTGGTGAGCAGTTCTTC,CASTEARGLGEQFF,TRBD1,NA,TRBJ2-1,TRBV9
TGTGCCAGCAGCCTCCCCGGGACAGGGGGGGTTAGGCAGTTCTTC,CASSLPGTGGVRQFF,TRBD1,NA,TRBJ2-1,TRBV5-4
TGTGCCAGCAGCTTGGCCTCTTCGGGGGGCGGCACTAATGAAAAACTGTTTTTT,CASSLASSGGGTNEKLFF,NA,few,TRBJ1-4,TRBV5-4
TGTGCCAGCACCCGCACGGGGGGCTCTGGAAACACCATATATTTT,CASTRTGGSGNTIYF,NA,NA,TRBJ1-3,TRBV6-5
TGTGCCAGCAGCCAAGATCCCCCGAGGCGGCATCAGCCCCAGCATTTT,CASSQDPPRRHQPQHF,NA,NA,TRBJ1-5,TRBV14
TGTGCCTGGAGTTCCCCGGACAGGGTTAATGAAAAACTGTTTTTT,CAWSSPDRVNEKLFF,TRBD1,NA,TRBJ1-4,TRBV30
TGTGCCACCAGCAGAGATAGGGGGACTAGCGAGCAGTACTTC,CATSRDRGTSEQYF,TRBD2,NA,TRBJ2-7,TRBV15
TGTGCCAGCAGCGTAGACCAACGGGAAGATACGCAGTATTTT,CASSVDQREDTQYF,NA,NA,TRBJ2-3,TRBV9
TGCGCCAGCAGCCAAGATGTAGCTAACTATGGCTACACCTTC,CASSQDVANYGYTF,NA,NA,TRBJ1-2,TRBV4-3
TGTGCCAGCAGTCTCCGGACACCCGAAACGAGGGGCTACACCTTC,CASSLRTPETRGYTF,NA,NA,TRBJ1-2,TRBV6-5
TGTGCCACCAGTGATGCCAGGGGGTCTGGAGAGACCCAGTACTTC,CATSDARGSGETQYF,TRBD1,once,TRBJ2-5,TRBV24-1
TGTGCCAGCAGTTTTCTTGCGGGCCTTTCCTACGAGCAGTACTTC,CASSFLAGLSYEQYF,NA,NA,TRBJ2-7,TRBV28
TGTGCCAGCAGTCAACAATACAGGGGGCGAAAGGCCAAAAACATTCAGTACTTC,CASSQQYRGRKAKNIQYF,TRBD1,few,TRBJ2-4,TRBV28
TGTGCCACCAGTGATTGGGGACAGGGGCCCTACAATGAGCAGTTCTTC,CATSDWGQGPYNEQFF,TRBD1,NA,TRBJ2-1,TRBV24-1
TGTGCCAGCTCACCCGGACTAGCGGGAGCCCGGGGCACCGGGGAGCTGTTTTTT,CASSPGLAGARGTGELFF,TRBD2,few,TRBJ2-2,TRBV18
TGTGCCAGCAGTCCCTCCAGCGGGAGCGGCACAGATACGCAGTATTTT,CASSPSSGSGTDTQYF,TRBD2,NA,TRBJ2-3,TRBV28
TGTGCCAGCAGCCGACAGGGGCTCCAAGAGACCCAGTACTTC,CASSRQGLQETQYF,TRBD1,few,TRBJ2-5,TRBV2
TGTGCCAGCAAACGGACTGAAGCTTTCTTT,CASKRTEAFF,NA,few,TRBJ1-1,TRBV28
TGTGCCACCAGGGGCCCCGAAGGTGGCACTGAAGCTTTCTTT,CATRGPEGGTEAFF,NA,NA,TRBJ1-1,TRBV19